This entry lists 6 T cell receptor beta chains sequenced from one sample in a study of blood T cell repertoires in COVID-19. The method was immunoSEQ multiplex PCR; TCRdb's version includes in-frame clones alone and lacks a portion of them. The sample carries a few hundred thousand clones, about 80% recorded once. Source material: peripheral blood. These receptors were taken from a woman between 25 and 40 years old who had recovered from COVID-19.

The chain carries TRBV27 and TRBJ1-6, with D possibly TRBD1 on 5 matching bases. Deletions cut 2 bases from V and 5 bases from J, with 16 bases between. The CDR3 contains 17 residues. Germline CDR1 and CDR2: MNHEY and SMNVEV (reference sequence). The CDR3 region has the DNA TGTGCCAGCAGTTTAGGTGTAGGGGCGTCGGATAATTCACCCCTCCACTTT. Protein sequence: CASSLGVGASDNSPLHF.

This chain joins TRBV7-6 and TRBJ1-1; a possible D gene is TRBD1 (5 bases). The CDR3 has 14 residues. V was pared by 5 bases and J by 3 bases, with 13 bases between. Germline V gene sequence: CDR1 SGHVS, CDR2 FNYEAQ. DNA of the CDR3: TGTGCCAGCAGCGGACGGGACTCCGACACTGAAGCTTTCTTT. It translates to CASSGRDSDTEAFF.

This chain connects TRBV29-1 to TRBJ1-5; D ambiguous. Trimming took off 4 bases at V and 0 bases at J, with 10 bases between the two ends. This CDR3 region has 14 residues. The germline V gene has CDR1 SQVTM and CDR2 ANQGSEA. CDR3: CSVVFGDSNQPQHF. For the CDR3, the DNA is TGCAGCGTTGTATTCGGGGATAGCAATCAGCCCCAGCATTTT.

The genes are TRBV29-1 and TRBJ1-2; 8 positions match TRBD1. V was clipped by 6 bases and J by 4 bases; unmatched bases: 7. The V gene's germline CDR1 is SQVTM and CDR2 ANQGSEA. The CDR3 is 13 residues long. DNA for the CDR3: TGCAGCGTCGCACAGGGGGACGGCTATGGCTACACCTTC. The encoded protein is CSVAQGDGYGYTF. Filled out from reference TRBV29-1 and TRBJ1-2, the complete variable domain reads SAVISQKPSRDICQRGTSLTIQCQVDSQVTMMFWYRQQPGQSLTLIATANQGSEATYESGFVIDKFPISRPNLTFSTLTVSNMSPEDSSIYLCSVAQGDGYGYTFGSGTRLTVV.

In this sample, this clone turned up a few times. The chain carries TRBV2 and TRBJ1-1, with 7 bases matching TRBD1. The trim removed 2 bases at V and 2 bases at J, leaving 2 bases unmatched. Germline CDR1 is SNHLY and CDR2 is FYNNEI. The CDR3 runs to 14 residues. The CDR3 DNA is TGTGCCAGCAGTGAACAGGGGGGAAACACTGAAGCTTTCTTT. The encoded protein is CASSEQGGNTEAFF. Together with reference TRBV2 and TRBJ1-1, the CDR3 gives the full variable domain: EPEVTQTPSHQVTQMGQEVILRCVPISNHLYFYWYRQILGQKVEFLVSFYNNEISEKSEIFDDQFSVERPDGSNFTLKIRSTKLEDSAMYFCASSEQGGNTEAFFGQGTRLTVV.

This chain uses TRBV6-5 with TRBJ1-1, with TRBD1 as a possible D gene (6 bases). CDR3 size: 15 residues. Germline values: CDR1 MNHEY, CDR2 SVGAGI. V lost 2 bases and J lost 0, with 10 bases in between. CDR3 coding DNA: TGTGCCAGCAGTTACACAGGGACTATGAACACTGAAGCTTTCTTT. Protein sequence: CASSYTGTMNTEAFF.